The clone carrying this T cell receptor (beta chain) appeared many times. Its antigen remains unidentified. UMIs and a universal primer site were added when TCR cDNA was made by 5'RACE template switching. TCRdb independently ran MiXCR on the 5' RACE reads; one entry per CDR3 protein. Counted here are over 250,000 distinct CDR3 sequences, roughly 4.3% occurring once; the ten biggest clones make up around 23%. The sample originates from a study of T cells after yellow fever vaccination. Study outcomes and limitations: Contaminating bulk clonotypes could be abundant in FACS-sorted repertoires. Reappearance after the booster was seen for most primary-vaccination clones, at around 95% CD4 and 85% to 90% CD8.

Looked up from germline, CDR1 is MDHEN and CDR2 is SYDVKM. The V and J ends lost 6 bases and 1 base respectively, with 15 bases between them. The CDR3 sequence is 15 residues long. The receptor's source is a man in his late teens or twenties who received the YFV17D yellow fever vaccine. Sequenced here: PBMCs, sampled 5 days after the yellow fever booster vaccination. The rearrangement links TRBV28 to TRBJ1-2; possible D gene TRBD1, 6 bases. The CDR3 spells CASRFRGTINYGYTF. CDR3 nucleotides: TGTGCCAGCAGATTCAGGGGTACTATTAACTATGGCTACACCTTC.